The present T cell receptor beta chain was sequenced within a study of T-cell reconstitution after alpha-beta-depleted transplantation in children. Preparation of the TCRbeta library involved a method that used unique molecular identifiers. TCRdb independently ran MiXCR on the PCR reads; one entry per CDR3 protein. The sample includes about 460,000 distinct CDR3 sequences, approximately 12% of them seen just once. The germline CDR1 and CDR2 sequences are SGHRS and YFSETQ. The CDR3 sequence is 16 residues long. J gave up 2 bases and V 3 bases, and 11 bases lay outside the gene matches. This chain uses TRBV5-1 with TRBJ2-7; 7 bases map to TRBD2. This sequence was found in a human donor who donated a stem cell graft to a child with combined immunodeficiency. Sample: PBMCs from the stem cell graft donor, taken from the stem cell graft. DNA for the CDR3: TGCGCCAGCAGCTCCGACGAACTAGCGCCTACCTACGAGCAGTACTTC. Protein sequence: CASSSDELAPTYEQYF.